The entry that follows covers one T cell receptor (beta chain) sequence. Its antigen is unidentified. The data are from a study of shared clonotypes between healthy human individuals. Overall study context: Researchers assigned three CD4 naive, three CD4 memory, two CD8 naive and one CD8 memory plate to each donor. Points from the study as a whole: Even with large depth, rarefaction showed that sorted-subset sequencing was incomplete. Memory subsets generally showed lower estimated richness than naive subsets. Against clonotypes common to all four donors, non-shared ones had lower generation probabilities.

CDR3 size: 15 residues. The V end lost 3 bases, the J end lost 5 bases, and 13 bases lay between the germline ends. The V gene's germline CDR1 is KGHSH and CDR2 LQKENI. Repertoires were generated with immunoSEQ multiplex PCR, while TCRdb's copy carries only in-frame clones and drops some. The sample carries around 1.4 million clones, 98% recorded once. The sample taken for sequencing was naive CD4+ T cells sorted from blood. Subset meaning: CD45RA+ positively selected. The receptor comes from a man in his thirties or forties in good health. The rearrangement uses TRBV18 and TRBJ1-4; no clear D gene. The DNA of the CDR3 is TGTGCCAGCTCACCGTTTTCTACCTACAATGAAAAACTGTTTTTT. This codes for CASSPFSTYNEKLFF.